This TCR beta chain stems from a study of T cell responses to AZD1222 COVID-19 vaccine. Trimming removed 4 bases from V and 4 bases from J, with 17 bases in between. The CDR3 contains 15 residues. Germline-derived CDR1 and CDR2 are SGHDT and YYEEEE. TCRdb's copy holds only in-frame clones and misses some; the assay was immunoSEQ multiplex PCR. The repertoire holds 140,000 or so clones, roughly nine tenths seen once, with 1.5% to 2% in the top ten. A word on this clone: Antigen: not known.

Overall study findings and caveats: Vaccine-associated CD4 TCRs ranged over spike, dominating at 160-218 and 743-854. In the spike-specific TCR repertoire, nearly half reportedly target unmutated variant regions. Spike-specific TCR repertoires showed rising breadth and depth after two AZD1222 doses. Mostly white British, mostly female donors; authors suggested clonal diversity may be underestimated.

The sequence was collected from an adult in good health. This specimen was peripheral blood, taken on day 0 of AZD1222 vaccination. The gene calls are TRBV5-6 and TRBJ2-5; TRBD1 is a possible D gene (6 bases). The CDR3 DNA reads TGTGCCAGCAGCGAAGGGGGATTTCGGGCAGAGACCCAGTACTTC. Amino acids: CASSEGGFRAETQYF.